Listed below are T cell receptor beta chains from one sample, sequenced in a study of tissue T cells after allogeneic stem cell transplantation. Profiling relied on immunoSEQ multiplex PCR, and the TCRdb table lists in-frame clones only, not all of them. The table lists under 7,500 clones, around 61% of them singletons, with roughly 21% in the top ten. Material: duodenum tissue, obtained at autopsy. These receptors were obtained from a female donor older than 55 with lung cancer. Both conserved end residues are part of each CDR3. Each record gives: clone size, D gene, V gene, J gene, CDR3 DNA, CDR3 protein. The D gene is left open where the match is weak. Expanded clones get a size class; other rows say once, few or many, or leave the size out.

abundance: .
d_gene: .
v_gene: TRBV5-1
j_gene: TRBJ1-4
CDR3nt: TGCGCCAGCAGCTTGTCGACGAAAAATGAAAAACTGTTTTTT
CDR3aa: CASSLSTKNEKLFF

abundance: .
d_gene: TRBD1
v_gene: TRBV19
j_gene: TRBJ1-1
CDR3nt: TGTGCCAGTGGACCGGACAGGTTGAACACTGAAGCTTTCTTT
CDR3aa: CASGPDRLNTEAFF

abundance: .
d_gene: .
v_gene: TRBV11-2
j_gene: TRBJ1-4
CDR3nt: TGTGCCAGCAGCTTAATCCACAGGGTTAATGAAAAACTGTTTTTT
CDR3aa: CASSLIHRVNEKLFF

abundance: .
d_gene: .
v_gene: TRBV7-9
j_gene: TRBJ2-2
CDR3nt: TGTGCCAGCAGCTTACGCGGAGTGGGCGGGGAGCTGTTTTTT
CDR3aa: CASSLRGVGGELFF

abundance: few
d_gene: .
v_gene: TRBV18
j_gene: TRBJ2-6
CDR3nt: TGTGCCAGCTCATACGTGGGCCTTCGAGGGTCTGGGGCCAACGTCCTGACTTTC
CDR3aa: CASSYVGLRGSGANVLTF

abundance: .
d_gene: TRBD2
v_gene: TRBV30
j_gene: TRBJ2-3
CDR3nt: TGTGCCTGGGGCTCCGGGGGGGCGGCAGATACGCAGTATTTT
CDR3aa: CAWGSGGAADTQYF

abundance: .
d_gene: TRBD1
v_gene: TRBV2
j_gene: TRBJ1-2
CDR3nt: TGTGCCAGCAGTGAAATGGGGACAGGGGGCTACACCTTC
CDR3aa: CASSEMGTGGYTF

abundance: .
d_gene: TRBD1
v_gene: TRBV27
j_gene: TRBJ2-1
CDR3nt: TGTGCCAGCAGTCCTGACAGGGTATCCAATGAGCAGTTCTTC
CDR3aa: CASSPDRVSNEQFF

abundance: .
d_gene: .
v_gene: TRBV29-1
j_gene: TRBJ2-5
CDR3nt: TGCAGCGCCCAGTGGGATAGCGAGACCCAGTACTTC
CDR3aa: CSAQWDSETQYF

abundance: few
d_gene: .
v_gene: TRBV5-1
j_gene: TRBJ2-1
CDR3nt: TGCGCCAGCAGCTTGGGTTCCCTAGCGTTAGGGCATGAGCAGTTCTTC
CDR3aa: CASSLGSLALGHEQFF

abundance: .
d_gene: TRBD2
v_gene: TRBV14
j_gene: TRBJ2-7
CDR3nt: TGTGCCAGCAGAACCAGCGGGAGCGTCGACGAGCAGTACTTC
CDR3aa: CASRTSGSVDEQYF

abundance: once
d_gene: .
v_gene: TRBV18
j_gene: TRBJ1-6
CDR3nt: TGTGCCAGCTCACACAGCTCCTATAATTCACCCCTCCACTTT
CDR3aa: CASSHSSYNSPLHF

abundance: .
d_gene: TRBD1
v_gene: TRBV30
j_gene: TRBJ1-4
CDR3nt: TGTGCCTGGAGTGTAGGGGCAGGGGGCGATGAAAAACTGTTTTTT
CDR3aa: CAWSVGAGGDEKLFF

abundance: .
d_gene: .
v_gene: TRBV7-2
j_gene: TRBJ1-5
CDR3nt: TGTGCCAGCAGCTTAGTAGATGCGGGCAATCAGCCCCAGCATTTT
CDR3aa: CASSLVDAGNQPQHF

abundance: .
d_gene: .
v_gene: TRBV11-2
j_gene: TRBJ1-1
CDR3nt: TGTGCCAGCCACAGTGGTGGGGGGCATGCTTTCTTT
CDR3aa: CASHSGGGHAFF

abundance: .
d_gene: .
v_gene: TRBV4-3
j_gene: TRBJ2-7
CDR3nt: TGCGCCAGCAGCCAAGTTAGTACGGGGGTCTACGAGCAGTACTTC
CDR3aa: CASSQVSTGVYEQYF

abundance: .
d_gene: .
v_gene: TRBV9
j_gene: TRBJ1-1
CDR3nt: TGTGCCAGCAGCCCCCGCTTGCAGGGAACTGAAGCTTTCTTT
CDR3aa: CASSPRLQGTEAFF

abundance: .
d_gene: TRBD1
v_gene: TRBV5-4
j_gene: TRBJ1-2
CDR3nt: TGTGCCAGCAACCGGGACAGGGGGCATAACTATGGCTACACCTTC
CDR3aa: CASNRDRGHNYGYTF

abundance: few
d_gene: TRBD1
v_gene: TRBV6-6
j_gene: TRBJ1-2
CDR3nt: TGTGCCAGCAGCCCGCGACAGGGCCGAAACTATGGCTACACCTTC
CDR3aa: CASSPRQGRNYGYTF

abundance: .
d_gene: TRBD1
v_gene: TRBV6-5
j_gene: TRBJ2-1
CDR3nt: TGTGCCAGCAGTTATGGTAGGACAGGGCACAATGAGCAGTTCTTC
CDR3aa: CASSYGRTGHNEQFF

abundance: few
d_gene: .
v_gene: TRBV3-1/TRBV3-2
j_gene: TRBJ1-1
CDR3nt: TGTGCCAGCAGTGTGTCTAAGAACACTGAAGCTTTCTTT
CDR3aa: CASSVSKNTEAFF

abundance: .
d_gene: .
v_gene: TRBV18
j_gene: TRBJ1-4
CDR3nt: TGTGCCAGCTCACCAATGTATAGTAATGAAAAACTGTTTTTT
CDR3aa: CASSPMYSNEKLFF

abundance: few
d_gene: TRBD1
v_gene: TRBV6-2/TRBV6-3
j_gene: TRBJ2-3
CDR3nt: TGTGCCAGCAGTCCATGGACAGGGACAGATACGCAGTATTTT
CDR3aa: CASSPWTGTDTQYF

abundance: .
d_gene: .
v_gene: TRBV4-3
j_gene: TRBJ2-7
CDR3nt: TGCGCCAGCAGCCAAGATCGCGGAGCCTCCTACGAGCAGTACTTC
CDR3aa: CASSQDRGASYEQYF

abundance: .
d_gene: TRBD2
v_gene: TRBV5-4
j_gene: TRBJ2-3
CDR3nt: TGTGCCAGCAGCTTGGCCGTCGGGACTAGCGGGGATTCGCAGTATTTT
CDR3aa: CASSLAVGTSGDSQYF

abundance: .
d_gene: TRBD1
v_gene: TRBV6-5
j_gene: TRBJ1-6
CDR3nt: TGTGCCAGCCTCTATGACGGACAGGGGAACTCACCCCTCCACTTT
CDR3aa: CASLYDGQGNSPLHF

abundance: .
d_gene: TRBD1
v_gene: TRBV18
j_gene: TRBJ2-1
CDR3nt: TGTGCCAGCTCACCCTCGCAGGGGGCCGGCTACAATGAGCAGTTCTTC
CDR3aa: CASSPSQGAGYNEQFF

abundance: few
d_gene: .
v_gene: TRBV19
j_gene: TRBJ2-1
CDR3nt: TGTGCCAGTAGTAAGCCGGGTTATGTAGGAGGTCAGTTCTTC
CDR3aa: CASSKPGYVGGQFF

abundance: .
d_gene: .
v_gene: TRBV7-3
j_gene: TRBJ2-1
CDR3nt: TGTGCCAGCAGCCTCGGAAACCGAGGGAATGAGCAGTTCTTC
CDR3aa: CASSLGNRGNEQFF

abundance: medium-sized
d_gene: TRBD2
v_gene: TRBV5-1
j_gene: TRBJ2-1
CDR3nt: TGCGCCAGCAGCTTGGGACTAGCGGGCGCCATCTCCTACAATGAGCAGTTCTTC
CDR3aa: CASSLGLAGAISYNEQFF

abundance: few
d_gene: TRBD1
v_gene: TRBV6-5
j_gene: TRBJ1-2
CDR3nt: TGTGCCAGCAGTTACTCGACAGGGGAGGGCTACACCTTC
CDR3aa: CASSYSTGEGYTF

abundance: .
d_gene: TRBD1
v_gene: TRBV29-1
j_gene: TRBJ1-2
CDR3nt: TGCAGCGTGGGACAGACGACCTATGGCTACACCTTC
CDR3aa: CSVGQTTYGYTF

abundance: .
d_gene: .
v_gene: TRBV3-1/TRBV3-2
j_gene: TRBJ2-7
CDR3nt: TGTGCCAGCAGCCGACCGACAGGGACTGGCGAGCAGTACTTC
CDR3aa: CASSRPTGTGEQYF

abundance: .
d_gene: .
v_gene: TRBV5-1
j_gene: TRBJ1-6
CDR3nt: TGCGCCAGCAGCCCCCATCTCCTGACAGAAAATTCACCCCTCCACTTT
CDR3aa: CASSPHLLTENSPLHF

abundance: .
d_gene: .
v_gene: TRBV15
j_gene: TRBJ1-2
CDR3nt: TGTGCCACCAGCAGAGGGGGGGAACTGGACTATGGCTACACCTTC
CDR3aa: CATSRGGELDYGYTF

abundance: .
d_gene: TRBD1
v_gene: TRBV24-1
j_gene: TRBJ1-1
CDR3nt: TGTGCCACCAGTGATATAAACAGGGGGAGGGGAGCTTTCTTT
CDR3aa: CATSDINRGRGAFF

abundance: few
d_gene: TRBD1
v_gene: TRBV2
j_gene: TRBJ1-5
CDR3nt: TGTGCCAGCAGTCTCGGGACAGCTCTCCAGCCCCAGCATTTT
CDR3aa: CASSLGTALQPQHF

abundance: once
d_gene: .
v_gene: TRBV6-5
j_gene: TRBJ2-7
CDR3nt: TGTGCCAGCAATTCACAGGGTCCCTCCTACGAGCAGTACTTC
CDR3aa: CASNSQGPSYEQYF

abundance: .
d_gene: TRBD2
v_gene: TRBV15
j_gene: TRBJ2-1
CDR3nt: TGTGCCACCAGCAGAACCGGGACTAGCGGGGTCTATGAGCAGTTCTTC
CDR3aa: CATSRTGTSGVYEQFF

abundance: .
d_gene: .
v_gene: TRBV11-2
j_gene: TRBJ2-7
CDR3nt: TGTGCCAGCAGCCCCGGAAGAAATGGGGCCTACGAGCAGTACTTC
CDR3aa: CASSPGRNGAYEQYF

abundance: few
d_gene: .
v_gene: TRBV3-1/TRBV3-2
j_gene: TRBJ2-5
CDR3nt: TGTGCCAGCAGCAGTAGGGGTGGGGTATTTCGGGAGACCCAGTACTTC
CDR3aa: CASSSRGGVFRETQYF

abundance: .
d_gene: TRBD1
v_gene: TRBV19
j_gene: TRBJ2-7
CDR3nt: TGTGCCAGCAACGACAGGGGCGAGCAGTACTTC
CDR3aa: CASNDRGEQYF

abundance: few
d_gene: TRBD1
v_gene: TRBV7-3
j_gene: TRBJ2-2
CDR3nt: TGTGCCAGCAGCTTAAAGGGACAGGGTGCCGGGGAGCTGTTTTTT
CDR3aa: CASSLKGQGAGELFF

abundance: .
d_gene: .
v_gene: TRBV12-3/TRBV12-4
j_gene: TRBJ2-3
CDR3nt: TGTGCCAGCAGTGGGGGGGCCAGGGGGCAGTATTTT
CDR3aa: CASSGGARGQYF

abundance: .
d_gene: TRBD1
v_gene: TRBV10-3
j_gene: TRBJ1-6
CDR3nt: TGTGCCATCAGTGAGGACAGGGTAAATTCACCCCTCCACTTT
CDR3aa: CAISEDRVNSPLHF

abundance: .
d_gene: TRBD1
v_gene: TRBV19
j_gene: TRBJ1-5
CDR3nt: TGTGCCAGTAGTATTACCGGACAGGGTAATCAGCCCCAGCATTTT
CDR3aa: CASSITGQGNQPQHF